These T cell receptor beta chains were read from a single sample in a study of T-cell memory formation after mild COVID-19. MiXCR, applied by TCRdb to the 5' RACE reads, yields one record per CDR3 protein. Of 350,000 to 450,000 distinct CDR3 sequences detected, around 15% appear once; the ten largest clones hold approximately 20%. The material sequenced was PBMCs or a T cell subset sorted from them (not recorded which). These receptors all stem from a man younger than 35 who had mild COVID-19 (a few samples of this study predate the infection). Cell type and time point are not known. Both conserved end residues are trimmed from each CDR3. The order of the fields is D gene, V gene, clone size, CDR3 protein. D genes are given only for firm matches. Where a row states a size, it is once, few, many or the class of an expanded clone; other rows omit it.

>-|TRBV5-1|-
ASSLGQAAYGYT
>-|TRBV20-1|few
SASRDPNYGYT
>TRBD2|TRBV29-1|-
SVGLADFNEQF
>TRBD2|TRBV20-1|-
SARTGLETDTQY
>-|TRBV12-3/TRBV12-4|many
ASSFWGQETQY
>-|TRBV29-1|few
SVVPAGTDTQY
>-|TRBV11-2|-
ASSLQGTPYEQY
>TRBD2|TRBV5-4|-
ASSPWRGATDTQY
>TRBD1|TRBV7-2|few
ASSLVTGSPEQF
>-|TRBV24-1|-
ATRNEKLF
>TRBD1|TRBV18|few
ASSRAWDSNTEAF
>-|TRBV3-1|many
ASSQESAPWNEQF
>TRBD1|TRBV7-9|-
ASSRGTDYGYT
>-|TRBV12-3/TRBV12-4|few
ASSPGSRDTQY
>-|TRBV12-3/TRBV12-4|few
ASRLIGGAYNEQF
>TRBD2|TRBV5-5|few
ASSSSTSIEQF
>-|TRBV21-1|many
ASRARLTDTQY
>-|TRBV13|few
ASRNRRVLQETQY
>-|TRBV7-8|many
ASSRTDRGGETQY
>-|TRBV9|few
ASSIDTLGNTIY
>TRBD2|TRBV9|few
ASSVRGGQDTQY
>-|TRBV6-5|-
ASSRRRATNEKLF
>-|TRBV11-1|few
ASSGRGRRGTGELF
>-|TRBV15|few
ATSTGTLNTGELF
>-|TRBV7-8|-
ASSLELGVGAF
>-|TRBV12-3/TRBV12-4|few
ASRGSGAQPQH
>-|TRBV7-2|-
ASSPSRGDANYGYT
>-|TRBV4-3|few
ASSQLAGDTQY
>-|TRBV4-3|-
ASSQEYQGFGNQPQH
>-|TRBV5-5|-
ASSLISGVLAKNIQY
>TRBD1|TRBV18|-
ASSRDSQISGNTIY
>-|TRBV4-2|few
ASSQEGSGDTQY
>TRBD2|TRBV7-3|-
ASSLRLAGGPRGNEQF
>-|TRBV6-1|-
ASTPGSFSYGYT
>-|TRBV12-3/TRBV12-4|many
ASSANPEGVDTQY
>-|TRBV7-9|-
ASSLFRGGEGDTQY
>-|TRBV6-5|once
ASSYSRQSNQPQH
>-|TRBV5-5|many
ASSRSYEQY
>TRBD1|TRBV12-3/TRBV12-4|-
ASSPTGSAEAF
>-|TRBV7-9|few
ASSLWGQNTEAF
>-|TRBV10-2|few
ASSGAIGAEADTQY
>-|TRBV6-6|few
ASSDREIYGYT
>-|TRBV5-1|-
ASSLAALSNSQETQY
>-|TRBV5-5|few
ASSLAAGYGQPQH
>-|TRBV20-1|-
SATGAAKNIQY
>-|TRBV4-1|few
ASSQDLKGWETQY
>TRBD2|TRBV7-8|many
ASSPGRGGLAKNIQY
>TRBD1|TRBV5-1|-
ASTLAGGELRDGYT
>TRBD2|TRBV5-1|few
ASSGTSGGTYEQY
>-|TRBV12-3/TRBV12-4|few
ASSFFGENNEQF
>-|TRBV20-1|-
SARQDYTEAF
>-|TRBV9|-
ASSVLQNTEAF
>TRBD1|TRBV5-1|-
ASSPDRAGELF
>-|TRBV12-3/TRBV12-4|-
ASGLGHDIYSNQPQH
>-|TRBV4-3|-
ASSPVGASRGNEQF
>TRBD1|TRBV7-9|few
ASSLGDRPNYGYT
>TRBD2|TRBV20-1|-
SAREGGGYSYNEQF
>-|TRBV12-5|few
ATLLVVEQY
>-|TRBV3-1|few
ASSQVGTNTEAF